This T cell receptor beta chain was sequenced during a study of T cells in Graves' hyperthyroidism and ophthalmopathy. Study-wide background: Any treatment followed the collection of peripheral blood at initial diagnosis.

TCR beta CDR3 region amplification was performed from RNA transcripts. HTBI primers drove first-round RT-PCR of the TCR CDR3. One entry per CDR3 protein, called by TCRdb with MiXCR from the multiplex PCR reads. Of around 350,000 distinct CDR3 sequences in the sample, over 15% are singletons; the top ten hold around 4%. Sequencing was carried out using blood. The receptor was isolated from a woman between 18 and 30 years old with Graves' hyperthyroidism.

The CDR3 spells CASTSREDGYTF. Here the CDR3 DNA reads TGTGCCAGCACCAGCCGGGAGGATGGCTACACCTTC. V usage is TRBV11-1 and J usage is TRBJ1-2; D gene ambiguous. CDR1 SGHAT and CDR2 FQDESV come from the germline V gene (reference sequence). V was pared by 7 bases and J by 6 bases, with 12 bases between. This CDR3 contains 12 residues.